This T cell receptor beta chain is from a study of HIV-infected children after antiretroviral therapy interruption (dated by TCRdb to the late 2010s). Notes on the research overall: The study included eight children, four on planned treatment interruption and four on continuous treatment, and all eight had a CD4+ count above 500 and a viral load below 50 copies/ml. The interruption group had a median age of approximately 10 years, and the continuous treatment group had a median age of approximately 8 years. Most participating children had recorded exposure to EBV and CMV. Interruption-arm samples came from week 0, week 12, end of interruption (week 24 or 48), and about 3 years after study end. For the continuous-treatment arm, samples from the corresponding weeks 0, 48 and 150 were analyzed. Alongside measurements of thymic output, TCR repertoires of children on planned treatment interruption were compared with TCR repertoires of children on continuous antiretroviral treatment. The paper's findings and limits, for the study overall: The small number of patients is a limitation, and caution is needed when interpreting the data. Minor non-naive CD45RA+ populations such as EMRA or stem memory cells might have been included among the sorted CD45RA+ naive cells. An increase in the naive CD4+ Gini coefficient was observed by the end of treatment interruption, suggesting clonal expansion, and a return to baseline was observed by 3 years. For naive CD4+ repertoires of PTI patients, CDR3 sharing between time points dropped once interruption began, while many sequences were shared between the end of interruption and 3 years later.

What the treatment or condition label conveys for this sample: PENTA 11 planned treatment interruption arm or continuous ART arm. The participants were children from the United Kingdom between 2 and 15 years old who had been on ART with at least three drugs for 24 weeks or longer. Cryopreserved PBMCs with at least 5 million viable cells were required; a handful of candidate patients were excluded for low viable PBMC yield. Naive CD4+ CD45RA+ CD45RO- T cells were FACS-sorted from thawed PBMCs on a FACSAria III cell sorter. After sorting, cells were fixed, and RNA was extracted with the RNeasy FFPE kit and then with the RNeasy Micro kit. V gives up 0 bases and J gives up 3 bases, and the segment between their germline ends measures 13 bases. From cysteine to phenylalanine, the CDR3 is 15 amino acids long. Only CDR3 DNA remains: 45 bases, in frame from the first base. Reading the germline V gene gives CDR1 SGDLS and CDR2 YYNGEE.

Library creation used 3' RACE. TCR libraries were constructed from RNA with a 3' RACE protocol that used unique molecular identifiers to correct for PCR amplification bias. Amplicon libraries were pooled in groups of up to about 12 and sequenced on an Illumina MiSeq using v2 2x250 paired-end chemistry. The published analysis was carried out like this. Decombinator was used to process the reads, assigning V and J genes and CDR3 and applying barcode-based correction of errors and PCR bias. Before the Gini coefficient was calculated with the R ineq package, repertoires were subsampled to the same depth. CDR3 similarity was assessed with GLIPH, Hamming distance and a shared triplet metric. TCRdb reprocessed the public reads (quality trimming at Q25 with fastp, clone calling with MiXCR) and kept in-frame beta chains. Each CDR3 protein gets just one entry, which takes the most common genes and DNA from the rows behind it. The V and J calls come from TCRdb's annotation, not from the publication. The sample has 90,000 or so distinct CDR3 sequences on record, about 6.3% of them singletons. The ten largest clones take up 1.1% of the sample.

Ten or more counts support this clonotype. Its specific antigen is unknown. Base qualities are not at hand, and no much larger clone is one base apart. Sequencing was performed on CD45RA+ CD4+ T cells from PBMCs, pooled from several time points, taken from a donor given antiretroviral therapy, either interrupted or continuous. The cell subset or site label of this sample denotes: naive CD4+ CD45RA+ CD45RO- T cells. This clonotype was sampled from a pool of human donors with HIV. The receptor chain draws on TRBV9 and TRBJ2-7; TRBD1 is a possible D gene, resting on 6 matching bases. The CDR3 has the sequence CASSVDQGLLYEQYF. DNA sequence: TGTGCCAGCAGCGTAGATCAGGGGCTCCTCTACGAGCAGTACTTC.